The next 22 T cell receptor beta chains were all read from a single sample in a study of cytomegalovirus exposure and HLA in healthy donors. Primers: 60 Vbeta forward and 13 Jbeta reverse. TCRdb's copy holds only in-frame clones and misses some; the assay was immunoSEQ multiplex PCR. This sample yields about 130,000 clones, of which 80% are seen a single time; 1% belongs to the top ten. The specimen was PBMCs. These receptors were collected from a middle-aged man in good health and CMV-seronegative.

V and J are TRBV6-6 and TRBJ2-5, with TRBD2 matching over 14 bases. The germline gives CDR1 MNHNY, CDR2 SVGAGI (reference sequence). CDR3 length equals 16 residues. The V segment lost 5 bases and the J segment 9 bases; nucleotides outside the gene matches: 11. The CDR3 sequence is CASSPGLAGGGVAQYF. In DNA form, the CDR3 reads TGTGCCAGCAGTCCCGGACTAGCGGGAGGTGGGGTGGCCCAGTACTTC.

The CDR3 nucleotides read TGCAGCGTTGATTTTGAGGGATCAGAGGCTTTCTTT. Translated, it gives CSVDFEGSEAFF. This rearrangement joins TRBV29-1 to TRBJ1-1; D gene uncertain. CDR3 length: 12 residues. Trimming removed 3 bases from V and 11 bases from J, with 16 bases in between. CDR1 is SQVTM, CDR2 ANQGSEA, per germline.

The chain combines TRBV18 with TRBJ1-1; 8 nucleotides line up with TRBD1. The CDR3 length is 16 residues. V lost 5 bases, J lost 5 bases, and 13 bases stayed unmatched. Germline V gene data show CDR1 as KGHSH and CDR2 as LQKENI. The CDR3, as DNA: TGTGCCAGCTCATTCAACCCCGCAGGGGGCGAGACTGAAGCTTTCTTT. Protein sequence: CASSFNPAGGETEAFF.

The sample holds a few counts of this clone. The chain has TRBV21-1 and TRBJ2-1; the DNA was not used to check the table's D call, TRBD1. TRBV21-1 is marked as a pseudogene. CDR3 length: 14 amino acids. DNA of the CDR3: TGTGCCAGCAATACCCTGGGACAGCGGAATGAGCAGTTCTTC. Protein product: CASNTLGQRNEQFF.

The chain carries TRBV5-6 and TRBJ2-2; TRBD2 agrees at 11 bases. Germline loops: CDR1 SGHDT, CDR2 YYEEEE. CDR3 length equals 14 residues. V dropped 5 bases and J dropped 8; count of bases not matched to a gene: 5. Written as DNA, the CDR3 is TGTGCCAGCAGACTAGCGGGAGTTGTTGGGGAGCTGTTTTTT. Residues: CASRLAGVVGELFF.

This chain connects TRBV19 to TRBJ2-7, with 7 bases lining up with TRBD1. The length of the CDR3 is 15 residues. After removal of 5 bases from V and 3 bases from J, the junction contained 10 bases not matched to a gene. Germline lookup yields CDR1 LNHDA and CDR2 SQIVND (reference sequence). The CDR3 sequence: CASSVTGTVLYEQYF. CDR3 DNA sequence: TGTGCCAGTAGTGTTACCGGGACAGTCCTCTACGAGCAGTACTTC.

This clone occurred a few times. The CDR3 coding sequence is TGCGCCAGCAGTCCTGCCCATCCTGGCTCAGAGACCCAGTACTTC. Its protein product is CASSPAHPGSETQYF. The J gene is TRBJ2-5, the V gene TRBV5-1; unclear D gene. Germline V CDR1 and CDR2: SGHRS, YFSETQ. CDR3 length equals 15 residues. V was clipped by 5 bases and J by 4 bases, with 18 bases between them.

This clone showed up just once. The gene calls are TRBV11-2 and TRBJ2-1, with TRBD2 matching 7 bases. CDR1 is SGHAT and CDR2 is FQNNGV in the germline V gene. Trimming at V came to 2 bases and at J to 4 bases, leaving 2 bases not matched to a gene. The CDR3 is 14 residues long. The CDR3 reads CASSLTSAYNEQFF. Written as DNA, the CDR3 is TGTGCCAGCAGCTTAACTAGCGCATACAATGAGCAGTTCTTC.

This CDR3 is CSVDVTGQGNEKLFF. Here the CDR3 DNA reads TGCAGCGTGGACGTGACCGGACAGGGAAATGAAAAACTGTTTTTT. V and J are TRBV29-1 and TRBJ1-4, with 8 bases fitting TRBD1. The CDR3 is made up of 15 amino acids. Germline V gene lookup returns CDR1 SQVTM and CDR2 ANQGSEA. V lost 6 bases, J lost 5 bases, and 11 bases stayed unmatched.

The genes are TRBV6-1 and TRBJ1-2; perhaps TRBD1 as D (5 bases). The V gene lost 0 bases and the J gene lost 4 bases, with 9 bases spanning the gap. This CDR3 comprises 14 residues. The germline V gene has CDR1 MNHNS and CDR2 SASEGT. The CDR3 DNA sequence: TGTGCCAGCAGTGAAGCGGCAGGGATCTATGGCTACACCTTC. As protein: CASSEAAGIYGYTF.

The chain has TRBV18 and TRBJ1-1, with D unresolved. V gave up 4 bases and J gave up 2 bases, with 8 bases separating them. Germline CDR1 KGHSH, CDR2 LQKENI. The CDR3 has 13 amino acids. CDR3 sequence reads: CASSQETNTEAFF. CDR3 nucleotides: TGTGCCAGCTCACAGGAGACCAACACTGAAGCTTTCTTT.

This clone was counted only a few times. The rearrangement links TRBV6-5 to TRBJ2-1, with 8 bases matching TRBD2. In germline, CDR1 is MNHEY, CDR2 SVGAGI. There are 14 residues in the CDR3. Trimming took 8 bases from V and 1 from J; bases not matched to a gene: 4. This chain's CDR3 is CASSGRGSYNEQFF. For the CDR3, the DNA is TGTGCCAGCTCCGGGAGGGGTTCCTACAATGAGCAGTTCTTC.

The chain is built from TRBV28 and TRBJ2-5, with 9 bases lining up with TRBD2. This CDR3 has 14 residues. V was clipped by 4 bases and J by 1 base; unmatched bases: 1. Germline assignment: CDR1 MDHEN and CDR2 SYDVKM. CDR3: CASSSSGIQETQYF. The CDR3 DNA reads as TGTGCCAGCAGTTCTAGCGGGATCCAAGAGACCCAGTACTTC.

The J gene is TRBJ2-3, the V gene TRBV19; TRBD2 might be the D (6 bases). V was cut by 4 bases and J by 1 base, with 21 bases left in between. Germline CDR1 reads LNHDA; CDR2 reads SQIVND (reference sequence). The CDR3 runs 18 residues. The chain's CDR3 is CASSSPGTQSRRTDTQYF. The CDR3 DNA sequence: TGTGCCAGTAGTAGCCCCGGGACTCAATCTCGACGCACAGATACGCAGTATTTT. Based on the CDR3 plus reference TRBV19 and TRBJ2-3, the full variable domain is DGGITQSPKYLFRKEGQNVTLSCEQNLNHDAMYWYRQDPGQGLRLIYYSQIVNDFQKGDIAEGYSVSREKKESFPLTVTSAQKNPTAFYLCASSSPGTQSRRTDTQYFGPGTRLTVL.

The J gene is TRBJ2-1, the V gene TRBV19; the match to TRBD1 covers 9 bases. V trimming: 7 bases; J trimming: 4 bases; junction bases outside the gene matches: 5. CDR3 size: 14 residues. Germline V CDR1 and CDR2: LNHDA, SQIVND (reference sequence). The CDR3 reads CASKTGTGYNEQFF. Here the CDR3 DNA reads TGTGCCAGTAAAACCGGGACAGGGTACAATGAGCAGTTCTTC.

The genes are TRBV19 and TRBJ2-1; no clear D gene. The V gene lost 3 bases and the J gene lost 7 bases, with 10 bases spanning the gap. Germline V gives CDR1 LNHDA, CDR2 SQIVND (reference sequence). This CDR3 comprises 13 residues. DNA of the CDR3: TGTGCCAGTAGTATTGGGCAGTTAAATGAGCAGTTCTTC. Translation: CASSIGQLNEQFF.

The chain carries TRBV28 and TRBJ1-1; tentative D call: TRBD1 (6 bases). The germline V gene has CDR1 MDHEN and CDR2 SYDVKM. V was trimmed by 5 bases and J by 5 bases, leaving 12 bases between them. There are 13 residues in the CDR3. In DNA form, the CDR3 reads TGTGCCAGCAGTAATAACAGGGTAACTGAAGCTTTCTTT. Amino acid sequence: CASSNNRVTEAFF.

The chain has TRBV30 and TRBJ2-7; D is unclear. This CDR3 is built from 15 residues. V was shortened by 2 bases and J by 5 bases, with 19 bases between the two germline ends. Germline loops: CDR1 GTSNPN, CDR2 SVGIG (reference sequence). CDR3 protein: CAWSYRKTLSDEQYF. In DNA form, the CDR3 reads TGTGCCTGGAGTTACCGGAAGACATTGTCGGACGAGCAGTACTTC.

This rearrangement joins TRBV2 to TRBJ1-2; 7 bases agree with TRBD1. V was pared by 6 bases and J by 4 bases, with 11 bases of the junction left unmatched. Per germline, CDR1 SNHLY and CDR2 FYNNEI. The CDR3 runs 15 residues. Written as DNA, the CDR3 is TGTGCCAGCAGCGAACAGGGGCCCAATGGCTATGGCTACACCTTC. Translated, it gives CASSEQGPNGYGYTF. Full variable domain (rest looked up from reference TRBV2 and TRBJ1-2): EPEVTQTPSHQVTQMGQEVILRCVPISNHLYFYWYRQILGQKVEFLVSFYNNEISEKSEIFDDQFSVERPDGSNFTLKIRSTKLEDSAMYFCASSEQGPNGYGYTFGSGTRLTVV.

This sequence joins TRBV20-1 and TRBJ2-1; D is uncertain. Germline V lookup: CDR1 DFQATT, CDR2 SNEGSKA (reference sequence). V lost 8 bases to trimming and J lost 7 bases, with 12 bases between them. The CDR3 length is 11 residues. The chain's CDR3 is CSRGSLNEQFF. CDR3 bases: TGCAGTCGCGGCAGCCTTAATGAGCAGTTCTTC.

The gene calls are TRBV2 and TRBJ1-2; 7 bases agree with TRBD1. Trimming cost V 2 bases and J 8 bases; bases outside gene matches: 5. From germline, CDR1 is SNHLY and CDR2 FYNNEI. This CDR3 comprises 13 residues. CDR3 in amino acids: CASSERSGGGYTF. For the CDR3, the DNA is TGTGCCAGCAGTGAAAGATCAGGGGGAGGCTACACCTTC.

DNA of the CDR3: TGTGCCAGCAGTGAAGCGCGGGCCTCCGAGCAGTACTTC. This translates into CASSEARASEQYF. The chain links TRBV6-1 to TRBJ2-7; possibly TRBD2 for D (5 bases). Germline V lookup: CDR1 MNHNS, CDR2 SASEGT. The CDR3 extends over 13 amino acids. V was shortened by 0 bases and J by 6 bases, with 9 bases between the two germline ends.